These 21 T cell receptor beta chains share one sample of origin, sequenced in a study of blood T cell repertoires in COVID-19. Assay used: immunoSEQ multiplex PCR; TCRdb lists only in-frame clones, some missing. The data show 70,000 to 95,000 clones, with roughly 90% seen just once and about 2.5% held by the top ten. The sequenced sample consisted of peripheral blood. Every receptor here comes from a man between 50 and 59 years old with acute or convalescent COVID-19.

V gene TRBV5-5 combines with J gene TRBJ2-2; 7 bases fit TRBD1. Looked up from germline, CDR1 is SGHKS and CDR2 is YYEKEE (reference sequence). Unmatched junction bases numbered 12, after V lost 4 bases and J lost 6 bases. CDR3 length equals 16 residues. CDR3 sequence reads: CASSPTGETLPGELFF. The CDR3 bases are TGTGCCAGCAGCCCCACAGGGGAAACCCTCCCCGGGGAGCTGTTTTTT.

The chain links TRBV6-6 to TRBJ1-1; D not resolved. This CDR3 is 13 amino acids long. Trimming left V 6 bases short and J 7 bases short, with 15 bases between. Germline loops: CDR1 MNHNY, CDR2 SVGAGI (reference sequence). The CDR3 bases are TGTGCCAGCAGCCCTGTTGGAGGGTTTGAAGCTTTCTTT. Encoded protein: CASSPVGGFEAFF.

The V gene is TRBV9, the J gene TRBJ2-1, with TRBD1 matching over 11 bases. There are 15 residues in the CDR3. Germline CDR1 and CDR2: SGDLS and YYNGEE. The trim removed 2 bases at V and 8 bases at J, leaving 6 bases unmatched. CDR3 loop: CASSVDRGRGDEQFF. The CDR3 coding sequence is TGTGCCAGCAGCGTGGACAGGGGGCGTGGTGATGAGCAGTTCTTC.

The J gene is TRBJ1-2, the V gene TRBV6-6; 7 bases line up with TRBD1. Germline assignment: CDR1 MNHNY and CDR2 SVGAGI (reference sequence). The V segment lost 6 bases and the J segment 3 bases; nucleotides outside the gene matches: 7. CDR3 length: 14 amino acids. CDR3 DNA sequence: TGTGCCAGCAGAAAAGGACAGGCGGACTATGGCTACACCTTC. Protein sequence: CASRKGQADYGYTF.

The V gene is TRBV7-9, the J gene TRBJ2-7; D call uncertain. Trimming cost V 0 bases and J 4 bases, with 16 bases left between them. The CDR3 runs to 16 residues. Germline values: CDR1 SEHNR, CDR2 FQNEAQ (reference sequence). The chain's CDR3 is CASSLALGDHTYEQYF. The CDR3 DNA reads as TGTGCCAGCAGCTTAGCCCTAGGAGATCATACTTACGAGCAGTACTTC.

The chain recombines TRBV6-4 with TRBJ2-3; D is unresolved. The length of the CDR3 is 14 residues. The ends were cut back, 8 bases at V and 3 bases at J, with 15 bases in the middle. CDR1 and CDR2 (germline): MRHNA, SNTAGT. Here the CDR3 DNA reads TGTGCCAGCTCCGCCCAGGCCAAGACAGATACGCAGTATTTT. It translates to CASSAQAKTDTQYF.

The chain joins TRBV9 to TRBJ1-5, with D unresolved. The CDR3 runs 15 residues. V was trimmed by 3 bases and J by 0 bases, leaving 10 bases between them. Germline V lookup: CDR1 SGDLS, CDR2 YYNGEE. The CDR3 nucleotides read TGTGCCAGCAGCGCTTTCACAGATAGCAATCAGCCCCAGCATTTT. This encodes CASSAFTDSNQPQHF.

The genes are TRBV27 and TRBJ1-1; 8 bases are shared with TRBD1. V shed 5 bases, J shed 7 bases, and the junction held 6 bases outside the gene matches. The CDR3 loop spans 13 amino acids. The germline gives CDR1 MNHEY, CDR2 SMNVEV (reference sequence). The CDR3 protein is CASSPRQGNEAFF. The CDR3 DNA reads TGTGCCAGCAGTCCTCGACAGGGGAATGAAGCTTTCTTT.

The genes are TRBV6-5 and TRBJ1-3; 7 nucleotides agree with TRBD1. CDR3 length: 14 amino acids. The ends lost 8 bases at V and 4 bases at J; junction bases unmatched: 8. CDR1 and CDR2 from the germline V gene are MNHEY and SVGAGI. CDR3 nucleotides: TGTGCCAGCCGCACAGGGGTATCAGGAAACACCATATATTTT. Protein: CASRTGVSGNTIYF.

Regarding this clone: The same CDR3 arises from other DNA sequences in this sample as well. J is TRBJ1-1 and V is TRBV5-1; D uncertain. Between the trimmed V and J ends, which lost 0 bases and 1 base, there was a span of 7 bases. The germline V gene has CDR1 SGHRS and CDR2 YFSETQ. The CDR3 has 14 amino acids. The CDR3 reads CASSLVAGNTEAFF. As DNA, the CDR3 is TGCGCCAGCAGCTTGGTTGCGGGGAACACTGAAGCTTTCTTT.

The sample holds a few counts of this clone. The chain carries TRBV10-3 and TRBJ2-2, with no clear D. CDR3 size: 13 residues. Germline V CDR1 and CDR2: ENHRY, SYGVKD. V lost 1 base to trimming and J lost 5 bases, with 5 bases between them. The CDR3 loop is CAISELVTGELFF. The DNA for the CDR3 is TGTGCCATCAGTGAGTTAGTAACCGGGGAGCTGTTTTTT.

This clone was observed a single time. V gene TRBV28 combines with J gene TRBJ1-2; 7 bases match TRBD1. With 8 bases clipped from V and 6 bases from J, the junction kept 12 bases outside the gene matches. The length of the CDR3 is 14 residues. CDR1 and CDR2 from the germline V gene are MDHEN and SYDVKM. The CDR3 bases are TGTGCCAGCCAACGGACAGGCCGCGTGGATGGCTACACCTTC. Translated: CASQRTGRVDGYTF.

This chain connects TRBV24-1 to TRBJ2-3; a weak D match, TRBD1 (5 bases). With 9 bases removed from V and 2 bases from J, the gap between germline ends came to 11 bases. The CDR3 sequence is 13 residues long. The germline gives CDR1 KGHDR, CDR2 SFDVKD. The CDR3 nucleotides read TGTGCCACCGTGGGGCCATTCACAGATACGCAGTATTTT. Residues: CATVGPFTDTQYF.

The V and J genes are TRBV2 and TRBJ2-3, with 9 nucleotides matching TRBD2. The CDR3 extends over 13 amino acids. J was trimmed by 4 bases and V by 5 bases; bases with no gene match: 1. CDR1 and CDR2 from the germline V gene are SNHLY and FYNNEI. The DNA of the CDR3 is TGTGCCAGCAGTAGGACTAGCGCAGATACGCAGTATTTT. Translation: CASSRTSADTQYF.

CDR3 coding DNA: TGTGCCAGCAGCCGGGACAGAGCCTACGAGCAGTACTTC. Translated, it gives CASSRDRAYEQYF. V gene TRBV14 combines with J gene TRBJ2-7, with TRBD1 identical over 7 bases. This CDR3 comprises 13 residues. V gave up 4 bases and J gave up 2 bases; unmatched junction bases: 2. Germline V gene lookup returns CDR1 SGHDN and CDR2 FVKESK.

The chain joins TRBV4-3 to TRBJ2-1; D is ambiguous. V lost 0 bases and J lost 3, with 6 bases in between. This CDR3 has 14 residues. CDR1 is LGHNA, CDR2 YSLEER, per germline. CDR3 in DNA: TGCGCCAGCAGCCAAGATCGGGTCTACAATGAGCAGTTCTTC. Amino acids: CASSQDRVYNEQFF.

The V and J genes are TRBV6-1 and TRBJ1-1; 8 bases are a match to TRBD1. The germline gives CDR1 MNHNS, CDR2 SASEGT. The junction had 3 bases not matched to a gene; V was cut back by 3 bases and J by 0 bases. The CDR3 length is 15 residues. Written as DNA, the CDR3 is TGTGCCAGCAGTGATCAGGGGGCGGTGAACACTGAAGCTTTCTTT. Encoded protein: CASSDQGAVNTEAFF.

The chain uses TRBV6-1 and TRBJ2-5; the match to TRBD1 covers 9 bases. CDR3 length equals 17 residues. Germline assignment: CDR1 MNHNS and CDR2 SASEGT. Trimming cost V 4 bases and J 5 bases; bases outside gene matches: 14. This CDR3 is CASSGSGPGQGRETQYF. Written as DNA, the CDR3 is TGTGCCAGCAGTGGTTCGGGTCCGGGACAGGGTCGGGAGACCCAGTACTTC.

The rearrangement joins TRBV7-9 to TRBJ2-3; TRBD1 might be the D (5 bases). The germline CDR1 and CDR2 sequences are SEHNR and FQNEAQ (reference sequence). This CDR3 is built from 13 residues. Trimming cost V 1 base and J 13 bases, with 15 bases left between them. The CDR3 nucleotides are TGTGCCAGCAGCTTAGACGCCGGCAGGGCGGAGTATTTT. It specifies CASSLDAGRAEYF.

This chain uses TRBV24-1 with TRBJ2-3; a possible D gene is TRBD2 (5 bases). The germline V gene has CDR1 KGHDR and CDR2 SFDVKD. CDR3 length: 14 amino acids. Trimming left V 0 bases short and J 5 bases short, with 8 bases between. The CDR3 DNA follows: TGTGCCACCAGTGATTTGCAAGGGAGAGATACGCAGTATTTT. Translating it yields CATSDLQGRDTQYF.

This rearrangement joins TRBV7-2 to TRBJ2-1; D uncertain. V lost 1 base to trimming and J lost 2 bases, with 9 bases between them. Germline V lookup: CDR1 SGHTA, CDR2 FQGNSA. CDR3 size: 15 residues. DNA for the CDR3: TGTGCCAGCAGCTTAGTACCTCCTACCTACAATGAGCAGTTCTTC. Translating gives CASSLVPPTYNEQFF.